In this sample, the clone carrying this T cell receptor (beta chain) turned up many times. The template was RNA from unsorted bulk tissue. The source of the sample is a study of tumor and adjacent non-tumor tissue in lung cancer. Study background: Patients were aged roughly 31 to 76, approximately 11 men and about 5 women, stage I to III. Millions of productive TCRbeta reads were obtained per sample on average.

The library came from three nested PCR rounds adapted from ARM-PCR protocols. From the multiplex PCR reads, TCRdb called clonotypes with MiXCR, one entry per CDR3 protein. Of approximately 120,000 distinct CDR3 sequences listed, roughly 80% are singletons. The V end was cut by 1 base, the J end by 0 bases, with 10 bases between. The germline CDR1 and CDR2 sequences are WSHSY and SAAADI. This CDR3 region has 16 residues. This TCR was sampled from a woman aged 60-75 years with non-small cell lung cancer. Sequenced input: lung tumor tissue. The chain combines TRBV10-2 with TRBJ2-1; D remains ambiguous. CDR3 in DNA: TGCGCCAGCAGTGAGTACGCAAAGAGCTCCTACAATGAGCAGTTCTTC. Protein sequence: CASSEYAKSSYNEQFF.